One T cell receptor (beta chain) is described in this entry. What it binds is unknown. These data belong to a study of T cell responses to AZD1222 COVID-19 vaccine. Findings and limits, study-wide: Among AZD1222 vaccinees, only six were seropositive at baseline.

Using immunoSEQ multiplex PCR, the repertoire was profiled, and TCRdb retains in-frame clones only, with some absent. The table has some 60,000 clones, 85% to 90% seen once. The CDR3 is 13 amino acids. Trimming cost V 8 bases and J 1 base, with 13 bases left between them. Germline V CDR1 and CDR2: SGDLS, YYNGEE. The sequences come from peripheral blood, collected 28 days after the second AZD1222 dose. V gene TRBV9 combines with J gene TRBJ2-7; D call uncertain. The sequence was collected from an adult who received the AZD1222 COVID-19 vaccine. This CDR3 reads CASNPRYSYEQYF. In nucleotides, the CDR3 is TGTGCCAGTAATCCGCGGTATTCCTACGAGCAGTACTTC.